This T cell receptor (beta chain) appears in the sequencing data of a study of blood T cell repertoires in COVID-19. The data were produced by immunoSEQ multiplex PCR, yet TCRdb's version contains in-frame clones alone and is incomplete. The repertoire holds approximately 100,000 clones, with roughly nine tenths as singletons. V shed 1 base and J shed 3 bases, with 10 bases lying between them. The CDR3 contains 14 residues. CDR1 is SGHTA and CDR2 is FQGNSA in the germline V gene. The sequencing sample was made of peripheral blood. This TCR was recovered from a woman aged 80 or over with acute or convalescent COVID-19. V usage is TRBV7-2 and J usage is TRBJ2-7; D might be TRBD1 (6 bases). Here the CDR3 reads CASSLGTANYEQYF. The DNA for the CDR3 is TGTGCCAGCAGCTTAGGGACAGCTAACTACGAGCAGTACTTC. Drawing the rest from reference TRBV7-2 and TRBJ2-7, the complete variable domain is GAGVSQSPSNKVTEKGKDVELRCDPISGHTALYWYRQSLGQGLEFLIYFQGNSAPDKSGLPSDRFSAERTGGSVSTLTIQRTQQEDSAVYLCASSLGTANYEQYFGPGTRLTVT.